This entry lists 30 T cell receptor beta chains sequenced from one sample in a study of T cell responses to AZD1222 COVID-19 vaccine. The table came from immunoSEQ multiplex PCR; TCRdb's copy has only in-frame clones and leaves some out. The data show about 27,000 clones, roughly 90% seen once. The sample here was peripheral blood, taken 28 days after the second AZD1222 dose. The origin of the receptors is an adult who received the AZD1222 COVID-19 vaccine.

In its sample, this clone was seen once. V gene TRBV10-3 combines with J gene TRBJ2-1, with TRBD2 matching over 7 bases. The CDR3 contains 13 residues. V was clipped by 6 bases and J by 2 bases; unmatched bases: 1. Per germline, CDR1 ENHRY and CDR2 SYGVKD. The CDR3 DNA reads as TGTGCCATCAGGGGAGGGACCTACAATGAGCAGTTCTTC. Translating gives CAIRGGTYNEQFF.

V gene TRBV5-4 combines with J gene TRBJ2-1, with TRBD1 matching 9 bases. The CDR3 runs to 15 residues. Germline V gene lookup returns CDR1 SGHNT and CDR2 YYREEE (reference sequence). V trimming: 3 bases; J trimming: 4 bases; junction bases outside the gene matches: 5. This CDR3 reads CASSSTTGGYNEQFF. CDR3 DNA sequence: TGTGCCAGCAGCTCTACGACAGGGGGTTACAATGAGCAGTTCTTC.

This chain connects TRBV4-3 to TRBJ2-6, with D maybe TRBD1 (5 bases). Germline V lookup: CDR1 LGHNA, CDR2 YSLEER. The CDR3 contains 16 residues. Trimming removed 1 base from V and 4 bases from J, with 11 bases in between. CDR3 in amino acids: CASSQVHGAGANVLTF. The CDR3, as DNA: TGCGCCAGCAGCCAAGTTCATGGGGCGGGGGCCAACGTCCTGACTTTC.

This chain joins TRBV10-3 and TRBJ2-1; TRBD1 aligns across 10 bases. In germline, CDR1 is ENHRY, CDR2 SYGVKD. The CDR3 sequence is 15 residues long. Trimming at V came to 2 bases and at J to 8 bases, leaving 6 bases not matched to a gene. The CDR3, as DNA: TGTGCCATCAGTGAGAGCAGGGACAGGGGACATGAGCAGTTCTTC. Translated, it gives CAISESRDRGHEQFF.

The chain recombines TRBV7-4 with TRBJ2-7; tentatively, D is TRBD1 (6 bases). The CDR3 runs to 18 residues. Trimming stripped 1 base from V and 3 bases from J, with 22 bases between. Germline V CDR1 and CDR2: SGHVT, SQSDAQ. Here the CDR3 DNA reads TGTGCCAGCAGCTTAGGATGCCGGGCAGCCCTCAGGGGCTACGAGCAGTACTTC. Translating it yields CASSLGCRAALRGYEQYF.

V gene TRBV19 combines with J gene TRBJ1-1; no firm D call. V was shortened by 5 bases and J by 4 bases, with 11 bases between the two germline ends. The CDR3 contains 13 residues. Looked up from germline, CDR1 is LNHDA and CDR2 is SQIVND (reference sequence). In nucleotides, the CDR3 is TGTGCCAGTAGTTCCACTCGCAGCACTGAAGCTTTCTTT. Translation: CASSSTRSTEAFF.

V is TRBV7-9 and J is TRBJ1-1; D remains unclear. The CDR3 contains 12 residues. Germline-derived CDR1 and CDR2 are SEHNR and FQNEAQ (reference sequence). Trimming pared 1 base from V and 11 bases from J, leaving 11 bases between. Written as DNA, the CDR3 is TGTGCCAGCAGCTTAGTCTCCCTTTACGCTTTCTTT. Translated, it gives CASSLVSLYAFF.

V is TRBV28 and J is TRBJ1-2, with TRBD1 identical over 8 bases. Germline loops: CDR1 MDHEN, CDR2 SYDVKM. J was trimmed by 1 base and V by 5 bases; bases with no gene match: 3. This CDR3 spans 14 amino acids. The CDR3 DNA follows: TGTGCCAGCAGTCAAGGACAGGGTAACTATGGCTACACCTTC. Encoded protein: CASSQGQGNYGYTF.

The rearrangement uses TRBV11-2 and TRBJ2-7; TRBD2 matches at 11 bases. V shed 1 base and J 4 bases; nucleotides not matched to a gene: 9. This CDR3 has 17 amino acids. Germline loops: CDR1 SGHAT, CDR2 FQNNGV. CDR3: CASSLVDSGRADYEQYF. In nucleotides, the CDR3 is TGTGCCAGCAGCTTAGTTGATAGCGGGAGGGCGGATTACGAGCAGTACTTC.

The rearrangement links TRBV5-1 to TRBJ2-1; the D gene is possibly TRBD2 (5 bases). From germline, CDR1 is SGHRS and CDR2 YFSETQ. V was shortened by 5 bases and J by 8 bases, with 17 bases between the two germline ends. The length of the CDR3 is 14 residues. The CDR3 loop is CASRSGSPNDEQFF. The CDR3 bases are TGCGCCAGCAGGTCGGGGTCCCCCAACGATGAGCAGTTCTTC.

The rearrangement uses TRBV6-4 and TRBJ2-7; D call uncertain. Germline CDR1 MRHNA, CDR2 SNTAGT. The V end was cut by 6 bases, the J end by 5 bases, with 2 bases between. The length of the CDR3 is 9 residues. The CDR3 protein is CASRNEQYF. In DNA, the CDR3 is TGTGCCAGCAGGAACGAGCAGTACTTC.

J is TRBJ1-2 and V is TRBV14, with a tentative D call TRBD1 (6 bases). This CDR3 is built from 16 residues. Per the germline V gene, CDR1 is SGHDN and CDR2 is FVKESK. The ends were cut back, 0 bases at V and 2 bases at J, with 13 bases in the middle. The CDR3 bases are TGTGCCAGCAGCCAAGATTTGGGGGCGCCAAACTATGGCTACACCTTC. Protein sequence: CASSQDLGAPNYGYTF. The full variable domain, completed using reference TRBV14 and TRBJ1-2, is EAGVTQFPSHSVIEKGQTVTLRCDPISGHDNLYWYRRVMGKEIKFLLHFVKESKQDESGMPNNRFLAERTGGTYSTLKVQPAELEDSGVYFCASSQDLGAPNYGYTFGSGTRLTVV.

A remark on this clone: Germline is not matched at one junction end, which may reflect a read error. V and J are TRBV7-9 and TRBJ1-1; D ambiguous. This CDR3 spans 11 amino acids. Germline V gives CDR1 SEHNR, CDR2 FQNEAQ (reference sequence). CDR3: CASGRLTETFF. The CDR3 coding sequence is TGTGCCAGCGGGCGCCTCACTGAAACTTTCTTT.

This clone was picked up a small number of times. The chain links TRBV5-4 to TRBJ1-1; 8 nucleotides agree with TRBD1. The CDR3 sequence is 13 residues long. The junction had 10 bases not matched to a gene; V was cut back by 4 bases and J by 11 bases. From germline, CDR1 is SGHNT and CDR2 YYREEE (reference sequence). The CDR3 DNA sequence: TGTGCCAGCAGCAGCAGACAGGGGCGGTGGGCTTTCTTT. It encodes CASSSRQGRWAFF.

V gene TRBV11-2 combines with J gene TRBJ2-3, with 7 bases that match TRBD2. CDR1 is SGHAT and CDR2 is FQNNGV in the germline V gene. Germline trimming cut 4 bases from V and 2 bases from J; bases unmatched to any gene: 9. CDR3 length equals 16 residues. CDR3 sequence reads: CASSYGASGVTDTQYF. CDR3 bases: TGTGCCAGCAGCTATGGGGCTAGCGGAGTCACAGATACGCAGTATTTT.

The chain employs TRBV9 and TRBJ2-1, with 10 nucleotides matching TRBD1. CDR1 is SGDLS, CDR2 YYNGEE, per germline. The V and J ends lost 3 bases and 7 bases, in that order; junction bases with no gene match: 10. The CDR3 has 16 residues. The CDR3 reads CASSGAHGTGENEQFF. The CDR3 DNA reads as TGTGCCAGCAGCGGGGCCCACGGGACAGGGGAGAATGAGCAGTTCTTC.

CDR3 sequence reads: CASTPSYTEESPLHF. In DNA form, the CDR3 reads TGTGCCAGCACCCCGAGTTACACAGAGGAGTCACCCCTCCACTTT. The V gene is TRBV6-5, the J gene TRBJ1-6; D remains ambiguous. V was cut by 7 bases and J by 10 bases, with 20 bases left in between. In germline, CDR1 is MNHEY, CDR2 SVGAGI. The CDR3 loop spans 15 amino acids.

The CDR3 bases are TGTGCCAGCAGTTTATACAGGCCCCAAACAGCCTACGAGCAGTACTTC. Translated: CASSLYRPQTAYEQYF. The chain employs TRBV28 and TRBJ2-7, with a weak D call TRBD1 (5 bases). CDR1 is MDHEN and CDR2 is SYDVKM in the germline V gene. V gave up 1 base and J gave up 2 bases, with 15 bases separating them. The CDR3 extends over 16 amino acids.

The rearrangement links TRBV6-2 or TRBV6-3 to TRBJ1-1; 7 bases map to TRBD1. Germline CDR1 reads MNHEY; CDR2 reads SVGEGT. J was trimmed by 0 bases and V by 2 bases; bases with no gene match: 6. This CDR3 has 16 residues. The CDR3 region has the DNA TGTGCCAGCAGTTACGGCCGGGACAGCATGAACACTGAAGCTTTCTTT. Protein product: CASSYGRDSMNTEAFF.

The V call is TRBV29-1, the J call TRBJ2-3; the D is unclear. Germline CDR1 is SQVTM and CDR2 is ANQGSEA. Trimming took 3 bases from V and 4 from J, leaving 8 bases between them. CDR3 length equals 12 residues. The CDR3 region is CSVEGGSDTQYF. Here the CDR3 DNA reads TGCAGCGTTGAGGGTGGTTCAGATACGCAGTATTTT.

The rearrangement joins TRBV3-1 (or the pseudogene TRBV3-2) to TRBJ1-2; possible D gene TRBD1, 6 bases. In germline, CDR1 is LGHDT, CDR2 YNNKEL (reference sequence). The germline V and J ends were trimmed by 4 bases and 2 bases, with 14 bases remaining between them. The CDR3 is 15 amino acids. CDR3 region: CASSPPGVQNYGYTF. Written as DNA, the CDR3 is TGTGCCAGCAGCCCCCCAGGGGTTCAAAACTATGGCTACACCTTC.

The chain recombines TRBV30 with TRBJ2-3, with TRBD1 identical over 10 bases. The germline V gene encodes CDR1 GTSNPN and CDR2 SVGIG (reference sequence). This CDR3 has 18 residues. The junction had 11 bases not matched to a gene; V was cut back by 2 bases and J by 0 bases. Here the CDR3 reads CAWSLGTGEFSSTDTQYF. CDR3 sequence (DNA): TGTGCCTGGAGTCTCGGGACAGGGGAGTTTTCTAGCACAGATACGCAGTATTTT.

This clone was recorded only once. For the CDR3, the DNA is TGTGCCAGCAGCTTAGAAGCAGGGGTATCTCCGTCTGGGGCCAACGTCCTGACTTTC. This encodes CASSLEAGVSPSGANVLTF. The gene calls are TRBV13 and TRBJ2-6; D is perhaps TRBD1 (6 bases). With 1 base removed from V and 1 base from J, the gap between germline ends came to 17 bases. Germline lookup yields CDR1 PRHDT and CDR2 FYEKMQ (reference sequence). The CDR3 has 19 residues.

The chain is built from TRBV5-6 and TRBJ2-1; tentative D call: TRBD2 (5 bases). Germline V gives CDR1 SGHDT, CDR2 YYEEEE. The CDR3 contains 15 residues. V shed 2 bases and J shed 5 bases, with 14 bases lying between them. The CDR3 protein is CASSFFVLADNEQFF. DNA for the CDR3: TGTGCCAGCAGCTTTTTCGTCCTAGCCGACAATGAGCAGTTCTTC.

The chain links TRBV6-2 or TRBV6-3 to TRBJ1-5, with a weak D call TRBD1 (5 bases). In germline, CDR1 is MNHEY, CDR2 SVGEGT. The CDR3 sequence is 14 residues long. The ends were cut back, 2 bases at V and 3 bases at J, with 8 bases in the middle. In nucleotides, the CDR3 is TGTGCCAGCAGTTACGACAGCTACAATCAGCCCCAGCATTTT. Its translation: CASSYDSYNQPQHF.

The CDR3 sequence is CASSPIAVSGNTIYF. CDR3 in DNA: TGTGCCAGCAGCCCGATCGCAGTATCTGGAAACACCATATATTTT. The J gene is TRBJ1-3, the V gene TRBV7-9; D not certain. V gave up 5 bases and J gave up 1 base, with 12 bases separating them. The CDR3 is made up of 15 amino acids. The germline gives CDR1 SEHNR, CDR2 FQNEAQ (reference sequence).

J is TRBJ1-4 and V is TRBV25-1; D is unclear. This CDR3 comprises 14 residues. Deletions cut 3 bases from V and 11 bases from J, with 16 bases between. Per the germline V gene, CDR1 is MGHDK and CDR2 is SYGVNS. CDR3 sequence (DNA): TGTGCCAGCAGTGATACCGGGCCTATAAGTAAACTGTTTTTT. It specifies CASSDTGPISKLFF.

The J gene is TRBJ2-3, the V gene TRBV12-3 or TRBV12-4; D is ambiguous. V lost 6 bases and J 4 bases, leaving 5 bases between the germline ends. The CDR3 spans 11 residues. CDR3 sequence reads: CASSPSDTQYF. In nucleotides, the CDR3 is TGTGCCAGCAGCCCATCAGATACGCAGTATTTT.

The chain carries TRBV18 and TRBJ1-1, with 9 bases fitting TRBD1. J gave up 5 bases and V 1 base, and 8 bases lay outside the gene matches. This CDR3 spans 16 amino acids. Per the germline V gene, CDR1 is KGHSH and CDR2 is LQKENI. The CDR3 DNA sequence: TGTGCCAGCTCACCACTGAGGGGACAGGGTGGAACTGAAGCTTTCTTT. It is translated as CASSPLRGQGGTEAFF.

CDR3 in DNA: TGCGCCAGCAGCCAAGATGATTTGGAGCAGTTCTTC. Its protein is CASSQDDLEQFF. The V gene is TRBV4-3, the J gene TRBJ2-1; D unresolved. This CDR3 is 12 amino acids long. Trimming cost V 0 bases and J 10 bases, with 7 bases left between them. Germline loops: CDR1 LGHNA, CDR2 YSLEER.